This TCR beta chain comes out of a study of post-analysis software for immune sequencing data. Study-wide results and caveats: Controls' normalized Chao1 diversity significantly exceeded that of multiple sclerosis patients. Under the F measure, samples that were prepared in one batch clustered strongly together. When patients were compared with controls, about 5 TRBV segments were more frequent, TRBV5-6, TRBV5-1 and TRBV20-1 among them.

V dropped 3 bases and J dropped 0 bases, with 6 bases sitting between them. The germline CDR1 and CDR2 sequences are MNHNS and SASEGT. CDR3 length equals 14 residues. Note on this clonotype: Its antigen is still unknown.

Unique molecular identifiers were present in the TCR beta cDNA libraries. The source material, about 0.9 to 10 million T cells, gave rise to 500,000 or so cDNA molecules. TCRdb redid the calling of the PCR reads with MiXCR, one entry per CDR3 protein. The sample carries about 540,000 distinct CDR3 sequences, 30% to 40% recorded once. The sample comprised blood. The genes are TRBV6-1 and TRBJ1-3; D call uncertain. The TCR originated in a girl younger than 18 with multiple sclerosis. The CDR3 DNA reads TGTGCCAGCAGTGAGACTCACTCTGGAAACACCATATATTTT. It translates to CASSETHSGNTIYF.